The 5 T cell receptor beta chains below come from one sample, sequenced in a study of T cell repertoires in cytomegalovirus infection. One entry per CDR3 protein, called by TCRdb with MiXCR from the reads. Of more than 650,000 distinct CDR3 sequences listed, less than 40% are singletons. Sequenced input: PBMCs. These receptors were collected from a human donor in good health (CMV status not recorded). Some clones in this sample may be carry-over from other donors' samples.

The gene calls are TRBV28 and TRBJ2-5; possible D gene TRBD1, 6 bases. Germline V gene data show CDR1 as MDHEN and CDR2 as SYDVKM. Trimming cost V 1 base and J 5 bases, with 14 bases left between them. CDR3 length equals 15 residues. The CDR3 region has the DNA TGTGCCAGCAGTTTATACAGGGAAGGGCGGGAGACCCAGTACTTC. Residues: CASSLYREGRETQYF.

Remarks on this clonotype: This sequence may be a read error, since a much larger clone differs from it by one base. The chain joins TRBV6-8 to TRBJ1-3; D ambiguous. The V end lost 5 bases, the J end lost 5 bases, and 13 bases lay between the germline ends. The germline V gene encodes CDR1 MNHGY and CDR2 SAAAGT. CDR3 size: 14 residues. The CDR3 DNA sequence: TGTGCCAGCAGTGCGAGACAATGGAGAAACACCATATATTTT. Translation gives CASSARQWRNTIYF.

This clonotype occurred a few times. J is TRBJ2-7 and V is TRBV12-3 or TRBV12-4, with TRBD1 matching 10 bases. The CDR3 consists of 15 residues. After removal of 10 bases from V and 5 bases from J, the junction contained 14 bases not matched to a gene. The CDR3 nucleotides read TGTGCCATCAGGTCACGGGACAGGGGTATCCACGAGCAGTACTTC. Protein: CAIRSRDRGIHEQYF.

In its sample, this clonotype was seen many times. The chain carries TRBV7-8 and TRBJ1-2; 7 nucleotides match TRBD1. V lost 1 base and J lost 3; bases outside the gene matches: 11. The germline gives CDR1 SGHVS, CDR2 FQNEAQ. The CDR3 totals 17 residues. The CDR3 bases are TGTGCCAGCAGCTTAGGGATCACCAGGGGGAGTGACTATGGCTACACCTTC. It translates to CASSLGITRGSDYGYTF.

The table lists this clonotype with many counts. The chain links TRBV7-2 to TRBJ2-2; D gene unclear. Trimming took off 1 base at V and 7 bases at J, with 10 bases between the two ends. This CDR3 spans 14 amino acids. Germline V gene data show CDR1 as SGHTA and CDR2 as FQGNSA. CDR3 loop: CASSLVLGHGELFF. The CDR3 DNA reads TGTGCCAGCAGCTTAGTCCTAGGCCACGGGGAGCTGTTTTTT.